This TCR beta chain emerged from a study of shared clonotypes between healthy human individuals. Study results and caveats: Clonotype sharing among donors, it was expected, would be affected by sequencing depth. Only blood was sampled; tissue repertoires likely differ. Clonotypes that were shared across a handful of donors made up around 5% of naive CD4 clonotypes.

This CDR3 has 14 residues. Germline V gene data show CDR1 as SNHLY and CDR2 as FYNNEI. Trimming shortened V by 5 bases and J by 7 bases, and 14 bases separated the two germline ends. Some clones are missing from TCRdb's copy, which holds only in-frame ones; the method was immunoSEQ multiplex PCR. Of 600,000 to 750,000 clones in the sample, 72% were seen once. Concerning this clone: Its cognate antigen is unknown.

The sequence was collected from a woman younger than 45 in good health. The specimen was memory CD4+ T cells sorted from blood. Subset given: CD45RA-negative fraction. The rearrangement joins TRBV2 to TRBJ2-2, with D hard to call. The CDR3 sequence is CASSSPRGFGELFF. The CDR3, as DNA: TGTGCCAGCAGTTCCCCCCGTGGGTTCGGGGAGCTGTTTTTT. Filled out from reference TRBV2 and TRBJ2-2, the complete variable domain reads EPEVTQTPSHQVTQMGQEVILRCVPISNHLYFYWYRQILGQKVEFLVSFYNNEISEKSEIFDDQFSVERPDGSNFTLKIRSTKLEDSAMYFCASSSPRGFGELFFGEGSRLTVL.